The rows below give T cell receptor beta chains drawn from one sample of a study of blood T cell repertoires in COVID-19. Generated by immunoSEQ multiplex PCR, the TCRdb table keeps only in-frame clones and is missing some. The table shows around 100,000 clones, with more than 90% occurring only once. Source material: peripheral blood. The source of these receptors is a man between 18 and 29 years old with acute or convalescent COVID-19. Both conserved end residues are part of each CDR3. The order of the fields is CDR3 DNA, CDR3 protein, D gene, J gene, clone size, V gene. D genes are given only for firm matches. Rows may omit the clone size; those that give it use once, few, many or a size class.

TGTGCCAGCAGCACAAGACAGGGGAATACTGAAGCTTTCTTT | CASSTRQGNTEAFF | TRBD1 | TRBJ1-1 | once | TRBV9
TGTGCCAGCAGCTTTCATGAGGGTCGGTATGGCTACACCTTC | CASSFHEGRYGYTF | NA | TRBJ1-2 | NA | TRBV3-1/TRBV3-2
TGTGCCAGCAGTGCTCGTGGCTCCGATGGCTACACCTTC | CASSARGSDGYTF | NA | TRBJ1-2 | NA | TRBV3-1/TRBV3-2
TGTGCCAGCAGCCAGGACACTGAAGCTTTCTTT | CASSQDTEAFF | NA | TRBJ1-1 | NA | TRBV7-9
TGTGCCAGCAGTGTAGATAAAAATTGGGGATCAGGACTAGCACCTTACGAGCAGTACTTC | CASSVDKNWGSGLAPYEQYF | TRBD2 | TRBJ2-7 | NA | TRBV2
TGTGCCAGCAGCTTAGAGACCGGGACAGGGGAGCAGTACTTC | CASSLETGTGEQYF | TRBD1 | TRBJ2-7 | NA | TRBV6-5
TGTGCTAGTGGTTTGCCTGGAGGGGTAACTGGAAACACCATATATTTT | CASGLPGGVTGNTIYF | NA | TRBJ1-3 | NA | TRBV12-5
TGCGCCAGCAGCTTGGGCCTAGCGGGTACGTCCTACAATGAGCAGTTCTTC | CASSLGLAGTSYNEQFF | TRBD2 | TRBJ2-1 | NA | TRBV5-1
TGTGCCAGTAACAAACAACAGGGGGCTGTCATCAATGAGCAGTTCTTC | CASNKQQGAVINEQFF | TRBD1 | TRBJ2-1 | NA | TRBV19
TGTGCCAGCAGCCCGGAGGGGGCATCCTCCAGGGAAAAACTGTTTTTT | CASSPEGASSREKLFF | TRBD1 | TRBJ1-4 | once | TRBV5-4
TGTGCCAGCACTCGGGACGGGGGCTACGAGCAGTACTTC | CASTRDGGYEQYF | NA | TRBJ2-7 | NA | TRBV7-9
TGTGCCAGCAGCAAAGACCCCTTAGCAAGCCGACAGGGTCTCCACTACGAGCAGTACTTC | CASSKDPLASRQGLHYEQYF | NA | TRBJ2-7 | NA | TRBV21-1
TGTGCCAGCCTCCGGGACAGGGGCACTGAAGCTTTCTTT | CASLRDRGTEAFF | TRBD1 | TRBJ1-1 | once | TRBV12-3/TRBV12-4
TGTGCCAGCAGTGAATATGGCAGGGAAGTTTCACCCCTCCACTTT | CASSEYGREVSPLHF | NA | TRBJ1-6 | NA | TRBV25-1
TGTGCCAGTAGGGTACAGGGGGATGAAAAACTGTTTTTT | CASRVQGDEKLFF | TRBD1 | TRBJ1-4 | NA | TRBV19
TGTGCCAGCAGCCAACGGCGCGGGACGATCAATGAGCAGTTCTTC | CASSQRRGTINEQFF | NA | TRBJ2-1 | NA | TRBV3-1/TRBV3-2
TGTGCCAGCAGGCGGACAGGGGTTGAGACCCAGTACTTC | CASRRTGVETQYF | TRBD1 | TRBJ2-5 | few | TRBV6-5
TGTGCCAGCAGTAACTCCCCCACAGGAACAGAGCAGTTCTTC | CASSNSPTGTEQFF | NA | TRBJ2-1 | NA | TRBV27
TGTGCCAGCAGCTCGACCGACAGGGACTTCGGTAATGAAAAACTGTTTTTT | CASSSTDRDFGNEKLFF | TRBD1 | TRBJ1-4 | NA | TRBV7-9
TGTGCCAGCAGCCCTAGGGACAGGGAACCACTAAACACTGAAGCTTTCTTT | CASSPRDREPLNTEAFF | TRBD1 | TRBJ1-1 | NA | TRBV11-2
TGTGCCAGCAGTCTAAAAGCAACGAAGCAGTACTTC | CASSLKATKQYF | NA | TRBJ2-7 | NA | TRBV12-3/TRBV12-4
TGTGCCAGCAGCCAAGAGGGGGGACAGTATCAGCCCCAGCATTTT | CASSQEGGQYQPQHF | TRBD1 | TRBJ1-5 | NA | TRBV4-2
TGTGCCAGCAGCCGATCGACAGGGCCTAACTATGGCTACACCTTC | CASSRSTGPNYGYTF | TRBD1 | TRBJ1-2 | once | TRBV7-6
TGTGCCAGTAGTATTAACCTGAGACAGTGGGCGAATTCACCCCTCCACTTT | CASSINLRQWANSPLHF | NA | TRBJ1-6 | NA | TRBV19
TGTGCCAGCAGCTGGAGCCCCGGGAGAGGGAGCACAGATACGCAGTATTTT | CASSWSPGRGSTDTQYF | NA | TRBJ2-3 | NA | TRBV5-6
TGTGCCAGTAGTATACGGGGGATGAACACTGAAGCTTTCTTT | CASSIRGMNTEAFF | NA | TRBJ1-1 | NA | TRBV19
TGTGCCAGTAGTATTCAGGGTTCGACCTTACCGGACACTGAAGCTTTCTTT | CASSIQGSTLPDTEAFF | NA | TRBJ1-1 | NA | TRBV19
TGTGCCAGCAGCTTTGAAGTAAGGGGAAGCACAGATACGCAGTATTTT | CASSFEVRGSTDTQYF | NA | TRBJ2-3 | once | TRBV5-4
TGTGCCACCAGCAGGGGACAGGGGGGGGACGAGCAGTACTTC | CATSRGQGGDEQYF | TRBD1 | TRBJ2-7 | once | TRBV15
TGCAGCGTTGAGGGCGGGAGGGCCGAATCCTACAATGAGCAGTTCTTC | CSVEGGRAESYNEQFF | TRBD2 | TRBJ2-1 | NA | TRBV29-1
TGTGCCAGCAGTGAAAACAGGGGGCTCGATGAAGCTTTCTTT | CASSENRGLDEAFF | TRBD1 | TRBJ1-1 | NA | TRBV6-1
TGTGCCACCAGCAGAGATCGTGCAGGGACTGTCTATGGCTACACCTTC | CATSRDRAGTVYGYTF | NA | TRBJ1-2 | NA | TRBV15
TGTGCCAGCAGTGAAGCTTCGGAGACTAGCGGATTCACAGATACGCAGTATTTT | CASSEASETSGFTDTQYF | TRBD2 | TRBJ2-3 | once | TRBV2
TGTGCCAGCAGCTTAGGACTAGCTTACACAGATACGCAGTATTTT | CASSLGLAYTDTQYF | TRBD2 | TRBJ2-3 | NA | TRBV7-2
TGTGCCAGCTCACCAACAAATTCACCCCTCCACTTT | CASSPTNSPLHF | NA | TRBJ1-6 | NA | TRBV18
TGTGCCAGCAGGCGCGACAGCTATAGCAATCAGCCCCAGCATTTT | CASRRDSYSNQPQHF | NA | TRBJ1-5 | NA | TRBV6-5
TGTGCCAGCAGTTACTCTCCGGGGGGGGGACAGCCCCAGCATTTT | CASSYSPGGGQPQHF | NA | TRBJ1-5 | NA | TRBV6-5
TGTGCCAGCAGTCCCAACAGTCGTAACTATGGCTACACCTTC | CASSPNSRNYGYTF | NA | TRBJ1-2 | NA | TRBV6-2/TRBV6-3
TGTGCCAGCAGCGCAGGATCGAGTGTGATTTGGACCGGGGAGCTGTTTTTT | CASSAGSSVIWTGELFF | NA | TRBJ2-2 | NA | TRBV9
TGTGCCAGCAGTTTATCGGGCAGCTCTACCTACGAGCAGTACTTC | CASSLSGSSTYEQYF | NA | TRBJ2-7 | NA | TRBV27
TGTGCCAGCTCATCAAAACAGGGGACCCCCTTCGAGCAGTACTTC | CASSSKQGTPFEQYF | TRBD1 | TRBJ2-7 | once | TRBV18
TGTGCCAGCAGTGAGTGGAGGGGTAACATTCAGTACTTC | CASSEWRGNIQYF | NA | TRBJ2-4 | NA | TRBV2
TGTGCCAGCAGGGGGTCGGGGTTGTGGACCTTC | CASRGSGLWTF | NA | TRBJ1-2 | NA | TRBV6-5
TGCGCCACCAAGTGCCTAGCGGGGGGCTACGAGCAGTACTTC | CATKCLAGGYEQYF | TRBD2 | TRBJ2-7 | NA | TRBV10-1
TGCGCCAGCAGCCTACAGGGGGCTCGTTATAATTCACCCCTCCACTTT | CASSLQGARYNSPLHF | TRBD1 | TRBJ1-6 | NA | TRBV5-1
TGTGCCAGCAGCCAATCTAGTTTTGAGCAGTTCTTC | CASSQSSFEQFF | NA | TRBJ2-1 | once | TRBV4-2
TGTGCCAGTAGTAACAGTCCTCAGCCCCAGCATTTT | CASSNSPQPQHF | NA | TRBJ1-5 | NA | TRBV19
TGTGCCAGCAGCGTTGGACAGGGGGGTGGCTACACCTTC | CASSVGQGGGYTF | TRBD1 | TRBJ1-2 | NA | TRBV7-8
TGCAGCGTTGAAGATCTGCAGGGCTACGAGCAGTACTTC | CSVEDLQGYEQYF | NA | TRBJ2-7 | NA | TRBV29-1
TGTGCCAGCAGCCCGGGATCTTACGAGCAGTACTTC | CASSPGSYEQYF | NA | TRBJ2-7 | NA | TRBV7-8
TGTGCCAGTATGTACGGGAAGGATGAAGAGGAGACCCAGTACTTC | CASMYGKDEEETQYF | NA | TRBJ2-5 | NA | TRBV19
TGTGCCAGCAGCGTGGGACAGGGGGGAGGGAATGAGCAGTTCTTC | CASSVGQGGGNEQFF | TRBD1 | TRBJ2-1 | NA | TRBV9
TGTGCCAGAAGCCCCGACAGGTCCTACGAGCAGTACTTC | CARSPDRSYEQYF | NA | TRBJ2-7 | NA | TRBV5-3